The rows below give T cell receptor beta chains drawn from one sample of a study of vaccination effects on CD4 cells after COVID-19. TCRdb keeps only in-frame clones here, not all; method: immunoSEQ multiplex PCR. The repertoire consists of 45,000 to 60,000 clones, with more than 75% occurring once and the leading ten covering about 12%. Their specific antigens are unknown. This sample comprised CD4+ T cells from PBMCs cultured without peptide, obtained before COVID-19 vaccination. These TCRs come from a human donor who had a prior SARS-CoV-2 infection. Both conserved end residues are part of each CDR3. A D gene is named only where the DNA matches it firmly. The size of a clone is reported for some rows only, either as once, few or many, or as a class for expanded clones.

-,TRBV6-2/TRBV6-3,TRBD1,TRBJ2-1,CASSSYGQVLSYNEQFF,TGTGCCAGCAGTTCTTATGGACAGGTTCTATCCTACAATGAGCAGTTCTTC
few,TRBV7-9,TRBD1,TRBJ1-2,CASSLLQGAHGYTF,TGTGCCAGCAGCTTACTACAGGGGGCTCATGGCTACACCTTC
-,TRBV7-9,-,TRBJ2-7,CASSLSGYEQYF,TGTGCCAGCAGCTTGTCCGGGTACGAGCAGTACTTC
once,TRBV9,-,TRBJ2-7,CASSSTQAGEQYF,TGTGCCAGCAGCTCAACTCAGGCGGGGGAGCAGTACTTC
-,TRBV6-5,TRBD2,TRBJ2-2,CASRDTSDGELFF,TGTGCCAGCAGGGATACTAGCGACGGGGAGCTGTTTTTT
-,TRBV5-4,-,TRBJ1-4,CASSLGQGTEKLFF,TGTGCCAGCAGCTTGGGGCAGGGGACGGAAAAACTGTTTTTT
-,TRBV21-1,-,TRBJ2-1,CASSPWTGKNEQFF,TGTGCCAGCAGCCCCTGGACAGGGAAAAATGAGCAGTTCTTC
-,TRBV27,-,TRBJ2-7,CASSLGQGGKQYF,TGTGCCAGCAGTTTAGGGCAGGGTGGGAAGCAGTACTTC
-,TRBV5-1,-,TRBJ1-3,CASSLQSITRSGNTIYF,TGCGCCAGCAGCCTCCAGTCCATAACCCGCTCTGGAAACACCATATATTTT
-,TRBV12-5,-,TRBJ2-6,CASGSGSGANVLTF,TGTGCTAGTGGTTCGGGATCTGGGGCCAACGTCCTGACTTTC
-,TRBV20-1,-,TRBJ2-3,CSASSQRRDTQYF,TGCAGTGCTAGTTCCCAAAGACGGGATACGCAGTATTTT
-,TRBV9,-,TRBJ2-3,CASSVGRLNTDTQYF,TGTGCCAGCAGCGTCGGGCGCCTGAACACAGATACGCAGTATTTT
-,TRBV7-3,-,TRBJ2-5,CASSLRGTVQETQYF,TGTGCCAGCAGCTTACGTGGCACCGTTCAAGAGACCCAGTACTTC
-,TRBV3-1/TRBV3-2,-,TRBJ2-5,CASSRGVRGGETQYF,TGTGCCAGCAGCCGGGGCGTCCGGGGAGGCGAGACCCAGTACTTC
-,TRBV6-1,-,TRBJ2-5,CASSELEETQYF,TGTGCCAGCAGTGAATTGGAAGAGACCCAGTACTTC
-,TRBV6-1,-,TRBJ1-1,CASSELHTEAFF,TGTGCCAGCAGTGAATTGCACACTGAAGCTTTCTTT
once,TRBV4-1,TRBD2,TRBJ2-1,CASSFLAGDYNEQFF,TGCGCCAGCAGCTTCCTAGCGGGAGACTACAATGAGCAGTTCTTC
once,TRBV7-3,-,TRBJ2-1,CASSSGSYNEQFF,TGTGCCAGCAGCTCTGGCTCCTACAATGAGCAGTTCTTC
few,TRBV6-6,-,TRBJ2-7,CASGRGSGAATYEQYF,TGTGCCAGCGGCCGTGGTTCCGGGGCCGCTACCTACGAGCAGTACTTC
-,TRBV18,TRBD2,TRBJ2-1,CASSPLVGAGYNEQFF,TGTGCCAGCTCACCATTGGTGGGAGCGGGGTACAATGAGCAGTTCTTC
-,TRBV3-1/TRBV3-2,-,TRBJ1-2,CASSRQQGSNGYTF,TGTGCCAGCAGCCGTCAACAGGGATCGAATGGCTACACCTTC
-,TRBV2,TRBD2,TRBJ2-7,CASSRSGRAYEQYF,TGTGCCAGCAGTAGAAGCGGGAGGGCCTACGAGCAGTACTTC
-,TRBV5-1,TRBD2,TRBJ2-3,CASSLLSGGPVTDTQYF,TGCGCCAGCAGCTTGTTGTCGGGGGGGCCTGTCACAGATACGCAGTATTTT
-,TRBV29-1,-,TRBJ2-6,CTVASGANVLTF,TGCACCGTGGCGTCTGGGGCCAACGTCCTGACTTTC
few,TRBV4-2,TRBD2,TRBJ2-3,CASSQELAGEVDTQYF,TGTGCCAGCAGCCAAGAACTAGCGGGAGAGGTAGATACGCAGTATTTT
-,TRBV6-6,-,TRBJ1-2,CASRVESNYGYTF,TGTGCCAGCAGAGTGGAGTCTAACTATGGCTACACCTTC
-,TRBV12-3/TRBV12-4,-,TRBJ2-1,CAVGFGGHDPFF,TGTGCCGTCGGGTTTGGGGGGCATGATCCGTTCTTC
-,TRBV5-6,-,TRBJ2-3,CASSSTSGPQTQYF,TGTGCCAGCAGCTCGACGTCGGGACCCCAAACGCAGTATTTT
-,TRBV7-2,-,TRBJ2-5,CASNHGGETQYF,TGTGCCAGCAACCATGGCGGGGAGACCCAGTACTTC
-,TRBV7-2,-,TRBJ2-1,CASSAAGGSYNEQFF,TGTGCCAGCAGCGCAGCAGGGGGGTCCTACAATGAGCAGTTCTTC
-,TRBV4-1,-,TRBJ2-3,CASSQDYTSTDTQYF,TGCGCCAGCAGCCAAGATTATACTAGCACAGATACGCAGTATTTT
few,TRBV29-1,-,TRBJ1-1,CSVAGATEAFF,TGCAGCGTTGCGGGGGCCACTGAAGCTTTCTTT
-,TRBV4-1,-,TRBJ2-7,CASSQYSDYEQYF,TGCGCCAGCAGCCAATATAGTGACTACGAGCAGTACTTC
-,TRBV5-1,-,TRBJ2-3,CASSFGTAKGDTQYF,TGCGCCAGCAGCTTTGGGACCGCAAAAGGGGATACGCAGTATTTT
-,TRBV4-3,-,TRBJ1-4,CASSRQSLQGTNEKLFF,TGCGCCAGCAGCCGGCAAAGCCTCCAGGGAACTAATGAAAAACTGTTTTTT
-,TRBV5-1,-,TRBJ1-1,CASSLAWGADNLNTEAFF,TGCGCCAGCAGCTTGGCGTGGGGAGCGGACAATCTGAACACTGAAGCTTTCTTT
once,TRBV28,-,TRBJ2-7,CASNRPRAGDEQYF,TGTGCCAGCAACCGCCCACGGGCAGGGGACGAGCAGTACTTC
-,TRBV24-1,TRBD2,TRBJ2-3,CATSDPSGGGADTQYF,TGTGCCACCAGTGATCCCTCGGGAGGAGGAGCAGATACGCAGTATTTT
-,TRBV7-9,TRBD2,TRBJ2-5,CASSLERLAGAETQYF,TGTGCCAGCAGCTTAGAGCGGCTAGCGGGAGCAGAGACCCAGTACTTC
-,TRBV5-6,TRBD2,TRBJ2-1,CASSPGLAGVYNEQFF,TGTGCCAGCAGCCCCGGACTAGCGGGGGTATACAATGAGCAGTTCTTC
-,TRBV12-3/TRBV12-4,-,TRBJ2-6,CASSRSGANVLTF,TGTGCCAGCAGCCGATCTGGGGCCAACGTCCTGACTTTC
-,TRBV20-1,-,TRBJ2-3,CSASDIPDTQYF,TGCAGTGCTAGTGATATTCCGGATACGCAGTATTTT
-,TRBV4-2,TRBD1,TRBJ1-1,CASSLDRAGGTEAFF,TGTGCCAGCAGCCTCGACAGGGCGGGGGGCACTGAAGCTTTCTTT
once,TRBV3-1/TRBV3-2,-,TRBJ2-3,CASSRVSGHRTDTQYF,TGTGCCAGCAGCCGAGTGTCGGGGCACCGCACAGATACGCAGTATTTT
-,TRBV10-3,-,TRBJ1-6,CAISGWRGGDYNSPLHF,TGTGCCATCAGTGGTTGGAGGGGAGGCGACTATAATTCACCCCTCCACTTT
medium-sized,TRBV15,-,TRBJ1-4,CATSRGLAGRAEKLFF,TGTGCCACCAGCAGAGGTCTTGCGGGGCGTGCTGAAAAACTGTTTTTT
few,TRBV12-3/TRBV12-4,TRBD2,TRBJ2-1,CASSFGLAGEQFF,TGTGCCAGCAGTTTTGGCCTAGCGGGGGAGCAGTTCTTC